Shown below are 5 T cell receptor beta chains from a single sample sequenced in a study of response to subunit inactivated influenza vaccine. TCRdb re-derived calls from the RT-PCR reads in MiXCR, one entry per CDR3 protein. The sample holds more than 550,000 distinct CDR3 sequences, approximately 10% seen once. These same data were also listed under a study on T cells expressing NK-cell markers. From that study: Making the TCR beta cDNA relied on 5'RACE template switching with UMIs.

The input for sequencing was PBMCs from blood, taken on the day of vaccination. The source is a man in his fifties who received an inactivated influenza vaccine.

There are a few counts of this clonotype. The chain employs TRBV11-2 and TRBJ2-7; TRBD1 is a possible D gene (6 bases). Trimming took off 5 bases at V and 4 bases at J, with 12 bases between the two ends. Germline CDR1 SGHAT, CDR2 FQNNGV. The CDR3 spans 13 residues. The CDR3 protein is CASSRDIEYEQYF. The CDR3 nucleotides are TGTGCCAGCAGCCGGGACATTGAGTACGAGCAGTACTTC.

The chain is built from TRBV10-3 and TRBJ1-3; D is perhaps TRBD1 (5 bases). Trimming pared 5 bases from V and 7 bases from J, leaving 15 bases between. The CDR3 has 14 amino acids. Germline V gives CDR1 ENHRY, CDR2 SYGVKD. The CDR3 loop reads CAISKDGARNTIYF. CDR3 sequence (DNA): TGTGCCATCAGTAAGGACGGGGCTCGGAACACCATATATTTT.

A remark on this clonotype: One end of the junction does not line up with germline, which may come from a read error. This chain joins TRBV5-1 and TRBJ2-7; D possibly corresponds to TRBD1 (6 bases). The CDR3 loop spans 16 amino acids. CDR1 is SGHRS and CDR2 is YFSETQ in the germline V gene. The CDR3 loop reads CVSRTSGTISSYEQYF. CDR3 DNA sequence: TGCGTCAGCAGAACCTCCGGGACAATTAGCTCCTACGAGCAGTACTTC.

This clonotype was detected only a few times. V is TRBV11-3 and J is TRBJ2-5, with D tentatively TRBD1 (6 bases). This CDR3 has 16 amino acids. CDR1 is SGHNT, CDR2 YENEEA, per germline. V lost 4 bases and J lost 0, with 15 bases in between. The CDR3 DNA follows: TGTGCCAGCAGCTCAGGGAAGGGGGATGACCAAGAGACCCAGTACTTC. It yields the protein CASSSGKGDDQETQYF.

The chain is built from TRBV27 and TRBJ1-1, with unresolved D. Per germline, CDR1 MNHEY and CDR2 SMNVEV (reference sequence). The V gene lost 6 bases and the J gene lost 7 bases, with 6 bases spanning the gap. This CDR3 has 10 amino acids. This chain's CDR3 is CASSRFEAFF. In nucleotides, the CDR3 is TGTGCCAGCAGCCGATTTGAAGCTTTCTTT.